Below, 25 T cell receptor beta chains from the same sample are listed, as sequenced in a study of blood T cell repertoires in COVID-19. This table comes from immunoSEQ multiplex PCR, and its TCRdb copy is limited to in-frame clones, with some not included. The profile shows fewer than 250,000 clones, approximately 86% of them singletons. Sequencing was carried out using PBMCs or T cells enriched from blood (not recorded which). Source of these receptors: a woman in her fifties or sixties with acute COVID-19.

The chain employs TRBV5-1 and TRBJ2-3; 15 nucleotides match TRBD2. CDR1 SGHRS and CDR2 YFSETQ come from the germline V gene. CDR3 length: 17 residues. With 4 bases clipped from V and 3 bases from J, the junction kept 6 bases outside the gene matches. In nucleotides, the CDR3 is TGCGCCAGCAGCCCGGGACTAGCGGGAGGTGGGACAGATACGCAGTATTTT. Translated: CASSPGLAGGGTDTQYF.

V usage is TRBV28 and J usage is TRBJ1-3; D is ambiguous. From germline, CDR1 is MDHEN and CDR2 SYDVKM. The CDR3 loop spans 15 amino acids. Trimming pared 4 bases from V and 1 base from J, leaving 11 bases between. The CDR3 DNA reads TGTGCCAGCAGTTATGGGCGTGGTTCTGGAAACACCATATATTTT. This sequence encodes CASSYGRGSGNTIYF.

V usage is TRBV19 and J usage is TRBJ2-1, with 14 bases identical to TRBD2. Germline V gene sequence: CDR1 LNHDA, CDR2 SQIVND (reference sequence). The CDR3 has 14 residues. With V trimmed by 9 bases and J by 6 bases, 4 bases remained unmatched. DNA of the CDR3: TGTGCCAGCTCGGGACTAGCGGGGGTCAATGAGCAGTTCTTC. This codes for CASSGLAGVNEQFF.

The J gene is TRBJ2-7, the V gene TRBV6-1, with 10 bases lining up with TRBD1. Losses at the gene ends were 1 base for V and 0 bases for J; bases not matched to a gene: 0. CDR1 is MNHNS, CDR2 SASEGT, per germline. This CDR3 spans 15 amino acids. The CDR3 DNA reads as TGTGCCAGCAGTGAAGGGACAGGGGGCTCCTACGAGCAGTACTTC. Translation gives CASSEGTGGSYEQYF.

The V gene is TRBV3-1 (or the pseudogene TRBV3-2), the J gene TRBJ1-6; D possibly corresponds to TRBD1 (6 bases). This CDR3 comprises 14 residues. V lost 0 bases, J lost 7 bases, and 7 bases lay in between. Germline V gene data show CDR1 as LGHDT and CDR2 as YNNKEL (reference sequence). The chain's CDR3 is CASSQEGANSPLHF. CDR3 nucleotide sequence: TGTGCCAGCAGCCAAGAGGGGGCAAATTCACCCCTCCACTTT.

The sample holds a few counts of this clone. This chain links TRBV27 with TRBJ2-1; 11 bases line up with TRBD2. Germline lookup yields CDR1 MNHEY and CDR2 SMNVEV (reference sequence). Trimming cost V 6 bases and J 4 bases; bases outside gene matches: 11. The CDR3 is 17 residues long. CDR3 in amino acids: CASRSLPGLAVYNEQFF. CDR3 nucleotides: TGTGCCAGCAGATCCTTACCGGGACTAGCGGTTTACAATGAGCAGTTCTTC.

The chain recombines TRBV29-1 with TRBJ1-1, with unresolved D. CDR3 length: 15 amino acids. The germline CDR1 and CDR2 sequences are SQVTM and ANQGSEA. V gave up 4 bases and J gave up 7 bases, with 22 bases separating them. The CDR3 region has the DNA TGCAGCGTTGTGCCCCGGTCCTGGGTGGGAGGTGAAGCTTTCTTT. The encoded protein is CSVVPRSWVGGEAFF. Variable domain in full (rest from reference TRBV29-1 and TRBJ1-1): SAVISQKPSRDICQRGTSLTIQCQVDSQVTMMFWYRQQPGQSLTLIATANQGSEATYESGFVIDKFPISRPNLTFSTLTVSNMSPEDSSIYLCSVVPRSWVGGEAFFGQGTRLTVV.

In this sample, this clone turned up once. This chain joins TRBV19 and TRBJ1-5, with 10 bases identical to TRBD1. Trimming took 7 bases from V and 3 from J; bases not matched to a gene: 3. Germline assignment: CDR1 LNHDA and CDR2 SQIVND (reference sequence). The CDR3 extends over 14 amino acids. The CDR3 here is CASTDRGVNQPQHF. The DNA of the CDR3 is TGTGCCAGTACGGACAGGGGGGTCAATCAGCCCCAGCATTTT.

The rearrangement joins TRBV28 to TRBJ2-7; D is possibly TRBD2 (6 bases). Germline-derived CDR1 and CDR2 are MDHEN and SYDVKM. Between the trimmed V and J ends, which lost 4 bases and 1 base, there was a span of 29 bases. CDR3 length: 20 amino acids. CDR3 in amino acids: CASSSGWVPGSGLPSYEQYF. The CDR3 DNA reads TGTGCCAGCAGTTCTGGGTGGGTGCCGGGAAGCGGGCTTCCATCCTACGAGCAGTACTTC. Full variable domain (rest looked up from reference TRBV28 and TRBJ2-7): DVKVTQSSRYLVKRTGEKVFLECVQDMDHENMFWYRQDPGLGLRLIYFSYDVKMKEKGDIPEGYSVSREKKERFSLILESASTNQTSMYLCASSSGWVPGSGLPSYEQYFGPGTRLTVT.

This chain connects TRBV10-3 to TRBJ2-5; maybe TRBD2 (5 bases). The V and J ends lost 6 bases and 0 bases respectively, with 11 bases between them. CDR1 is ENHRY and CDR2 is SYGVKD in the germline V gene. The CDR3 is 14 amino acids. In DNA, the CDR3 is TGTGCCATCAGAAGCGGTGTGGACCAAGAGACCCAGTACTTC. Translated, it gives CAIRSGVDQETQYF.

The chain employs TRBV5-1 and TRBJ2-7; D possibly corresponds to TRBD2 (6 bases). Germline loops: CDR1 SGHRS, CDR2 YFSETQ. Trimming shortened V by 6 bases and J by 0 bases, and 19 bases separated the two germline ends. CDR3 length: 16 amino acids. The CDR3 spells CASNRYGRLSSYEQYF. CDR3 nucleotides: TGCGCCAGCAACCGGTATGGGAGGCTGAGCTCCTACGAGCAGTACTTC.

The rearrangement joins TRBV6-5 to TRBJ2-1; a weak D match, TRBD1 (6 bases). Germline CDR1 MNHEY, CDR2 SVGAGI. The V end was cut by 0 bases, the J end by 6 bases, with 15 bases between. The CDR3 sequence is 16 residues long. The CDR3 DNA follows: TGTGCCAGCAGTTACTCCCGGACAGTTAGGGGCAATGAGCAGTTCTTC. This codes for CASSYSRTVRGNEQFF.

This clone showed up just a few times. The chain has TRBV7-2 and TRBJ1-4; the D gene is possibly TRBD1 (5 bases). This CDR3 spans 15 amino acids. The germline gives CDR1 SGHTA, CDR2 FQGNSA. V shed 6 bases and J shed 3 bases, with 14 bases lying between them. CDR3 in amino acids: CASRSQGGANEKLFF. The DNA of the CDR3 is TGTGCCAGCAGGTCTCAGGGAGGGGCTAATGAAAAACTGTTTTTT.

This chain connects TRBV6-5 to TRBJ2-5; TRBD2 might be the D (6 bases). V gave up 2 bases and J gave up 1 base, with 11 bases separating them. This CDR3 is built from 15 residues. Germline V gives CDR1 MNHEY, CDR2 SVGAGI. The DNA of the CDR3 is TGTGCCAGCAGTTACGGCGGGGCCGTCCAAGAGACCCAGTACTTC. Residues: CASSYGGAVQETQYF.

V is TRBV6-5 and J is TRBJ2-1; a possible D gene is TRBD2 (6 bases). V lost 0 bases, J lost 2 bases, and 11 bases lay in between. This CDR3 has 16 residues. The V gene's germline CDR1 is MNHEY and CDR2 SVGAGI. In DNA form, the CDR3 reads TGTGCCAGCAGTTACTCGGTGGGGGAGGCCTACAATGAGCAGTTCTTC. It translates to CASSYSVGEAYNEQFF.

The CDR3 DNA reads TGTGCCAGCAGCTCAAACAACCAAGAGACCCAGTACTTC. Translation: CASSSNNQETQYF. The chain has TRBV7-7 and TRBJ2-5; D uncertain. The CDR3 length is 13 residues. The germline V gene has CDR1 SSHAT and CDR2 FNYEAQ (reference sequence). V gave up 4 bases and J gave up 0 bases, with 6 bases separating them.

V usage is TRBV2 and J usage is TRBJ2-7; 11 positions agree with TRBD2. The CDR3 sequence is 14 residues long. The germline V gene has CDR1 SNHLY and CDR2 FYNNEI. V lost 4 bases to trimming and J lost 5 bases; unmatched junction nucleotides: 4. CDR3 sequence reads: CASSVAGGPNEQYF. DNA for the CDR3: TGTGCCAGCAGTGTAGCGGGAGGGCCGAACGAGCAGTACTTC.

This clone was recorded a few times. The V gene is TRBV5-1, the J gene TRBJ2-7, with D perhaps TRBD1 (6 bases). Germline CDR1 SGHRS, CDR2 YFSETQ. This CDR3 contains 14 residues. V was shortened by 0 bases and J by 3 bases, with 10 bases between the two germline ends. The CDR3 bases are TGCGCCAGCAGCTTGGCCACGGACAGCTACGAGCAGTACTTC. It codes for CASSLATDSYEQYF.

This sequence joins TRBV4-1 and TRBJ2-2; D is uncertain. Trimming pared 6 bases from V and 7 bases from J, leaving 3 bases between. The CDR3 runs to 10 residues. CDR1 MGHRA and CDR2 YSYEKL come from the germline V gene. The CDR3 protein is CASSNGELFF. CDR3 in DNA: TGCGCCAGCAGTAACGGGGAGCTGTTTTTT.

The rearrangement joins TRBV27 to TRBJ2-7; TRBD1 might be the D (5 bases). Germline lookup yields CDR1 MNHEY and CDR2 SMNVEV (reference sequence). The CDR3 extends over 14 amino acids. Trimming pared 6 bases from V and 3 bases from J, leaving 15 bases between. Here the CDR3 DNA reads TGTGCCAGCAGCCCTCTGACAGAAAACTACGAGCAGTACTTC. This translates into CASSPLTENYEQYF.

The chain's CDR3 is CASSPGYRGDNEQFF. In nucleotides, the CDR3 is TGTGCCAGCAGCCCGGGATACAGGGGAGACAATGAGCAGTTCTTC. The chain joins TRBV3-1 (or the pseudogene TRBV3-2) to TRBJ2-1; 7 nucleotides match TRBD1. CDR3 length: 15 amino acids. CDR1 and CDR2 from the germline V gene are LGHDT and YNNKEL (reference sequence). After removal of 4 bases from V and 5 bases from J, the junction contained 8 bases not matched to a gene.

This sequence joins TRBV6-5 and TRBJ1-6, with 7 positions matching TRBD1. Trimming at V came to 3 bases and at J to 5 bases, leaving 4 bases not matched to a gene. There are 15 residues in the CDR3. Germline V gives CDR1 MNHEY, CDR2 SVGAGI. CDR3 DNA sequence: TGTGCCAGCAGTTATTGGGACAGTAATAATTCACCCCTCCACTTT. It translates to CASSYWDSNNSPLHF.

This clone showed up just once. The V call is TRBV7-3, the J call TRBJ2-2, with 11 bases aligning to TRBD1. Germline V gives CDR1 SGHTA, CDR2 FQGTGA. The trim removed 6 bases at V and 5 bases at J, leaving 8 bases unmatched. The CDR3 consists of 16 residues. The CDR3 DNA follows: TGTGCCAGCAGTCGTACCGGGACAGGGGGGACCGGGGAGCTGTTTTTT. Translated, it gives CASSRTGTGGTGELFF.

The chain links TRBV28 to TRBJ1-1, with TRBD1 as a possible D gene (6 bases). In germline, CDR1 is MDHEN, CDR2 SYDVKM. This CDR3 contains 14 residues. Trimming took off 8 bases at V and 2 bases at J, with 15 bases between the two ends. CDR3 bases: TGTGCCAGCCTACACTACAGGGCTAACACTGAAGCTTTCTTT. Translation: CASLHYRANTEAFF.

The chain has TRBV7-2 and TRBJ2-1; unclear D gene. Germline values: CDR1 SGHTA, CDR2 FQGNSA. Trimming stripped 2 bases from V and 7 bases from J, with 21 bases between. The CDR3 totals 17 residues. The CDR3 nucleotides read TGTGCCAGCAGCTTAAAGTCGCGACCTGCCCTCGGGAATGAGCAGTTCTTC. Protein: CASSLKSRPALGNEQFF.